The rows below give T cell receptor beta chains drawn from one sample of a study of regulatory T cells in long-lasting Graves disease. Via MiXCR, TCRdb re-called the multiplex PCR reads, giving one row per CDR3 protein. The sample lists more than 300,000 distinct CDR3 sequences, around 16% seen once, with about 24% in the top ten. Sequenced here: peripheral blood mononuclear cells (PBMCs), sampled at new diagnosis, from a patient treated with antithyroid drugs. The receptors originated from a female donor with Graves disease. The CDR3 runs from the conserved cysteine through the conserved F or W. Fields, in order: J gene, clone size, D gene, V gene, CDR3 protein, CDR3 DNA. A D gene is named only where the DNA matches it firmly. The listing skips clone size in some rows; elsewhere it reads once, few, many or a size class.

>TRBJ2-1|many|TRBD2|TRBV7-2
CASSLASGRANEQFF
TGTGCCAGCAGCTTAGCTAGCGGGAGAGCCAATGAGCAGTTCTTC
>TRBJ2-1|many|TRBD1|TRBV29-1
CSVEDHRGGSGGEQFF
TGCAGCGTTGAAGATCATAGAGGGGGCTCTGGGGGTGAGCAGTTCTTC
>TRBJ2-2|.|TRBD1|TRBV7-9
CASSTRTLTGEAGELFF
TGTGCCAGCAGCACCCGTACGTTGACAGGGGAAGCCGGGGAGCTGTTTTTT
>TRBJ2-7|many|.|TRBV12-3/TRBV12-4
CASSSYSYEQYF
TGTGCCAGCAGTTCCTACTCCTACGAGCAGTACTTC
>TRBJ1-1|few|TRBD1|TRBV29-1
CSVLRQGGSTEAFF
TGCAGCGTTCTCCGACAGGGAGGGTCCACTGAAGCTTTCTTT
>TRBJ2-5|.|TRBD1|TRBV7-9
CASSSHGTGGETQYF
TGTGCCAGCAGCTCCCACGGAACAGGGGGCGAGACCCAGTACTTC
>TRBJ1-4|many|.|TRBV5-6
CASSSMAVRVGREKLFF
TGTGCCAGCAGCTCAATGGCCGTCAGGGTAGGACGTGAAAAACTGTTTTTT
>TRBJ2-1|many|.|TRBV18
CASSPQKVAGNEQFF
TGTGCCAGCTCACCCCAAAAGGTAGCAGGGAATGAGCAGTTCTTC
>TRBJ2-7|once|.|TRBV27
CASSGNRPYEQYF
TGTGCCAGCAGTGGAAATAGGCCCTACGAGCAGTACTTC
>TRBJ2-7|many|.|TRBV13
CASSRTVERPMDYEQYF
TGTGCCAGCAGCCGAACCGTCGAACGGCCGATGGATTACGAGCAGTACTTC
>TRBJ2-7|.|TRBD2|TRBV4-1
CASSQSQRELDEQYF
TGCGCCAGCAGCCAATCTCAGCGGGAGTTGGACGAGCAGTACTTC
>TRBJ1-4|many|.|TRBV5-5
CASSWKGPRVINEKLFF
TGTGCCAGCAGCTGGAAGGGACCCAGAGTAATTAATGAAAAACTGTTTTTT
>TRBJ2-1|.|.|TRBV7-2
CASIKKTHSLSEQFF
TGTGCCAGCATCAAAAAGACGCATAGTTTAAGTGAGCAGTTCTTC
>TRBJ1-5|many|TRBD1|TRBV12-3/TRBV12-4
CASSLTGAQPQHF
TGTGCCAGCAGTTTAACAGGGGCTCAGCCCCAGCATTTT
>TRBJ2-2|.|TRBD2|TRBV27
CASSLSGRGTGELFF
TGTGCCAGCAGTTTGAGCGGGAGGGGCACCGGGGAGCTGTTTTTT
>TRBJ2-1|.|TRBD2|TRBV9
CASSPRTSGNTDEQFF
TGTGCCAGCAGCCCCCGGACTAGCGGGAATACGGATGAGCAGTTCTTC
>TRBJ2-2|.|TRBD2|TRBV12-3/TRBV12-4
CASSFRGGGTGELFF
TGTGCCAGCAGTTTCCGGGGGGGTGGGACCGGGGAGCTGTTTTTT
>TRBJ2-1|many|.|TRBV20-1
CSAGTRLTGNEQFF
TGCAGTGCTGGCACTAGACTCACTGGGAATGAGCAGTTCTTC
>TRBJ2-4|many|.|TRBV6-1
CASSELQGAKNIQYF
TGTGCCAGCAGTGAATTGCAGGGGGCCAAAAACATTCAGTACTTC
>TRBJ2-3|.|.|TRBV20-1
CSARGTARVDTQYF
TGCAGTGCTAGGGGGACTGCGAGGGTAGATACGCAGTATTTT
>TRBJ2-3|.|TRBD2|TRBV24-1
CATSDQTGGPPDTQYF
TGTGCCACCAGTGACCAAACGGGGGGTCCGCCAGATACGCAGTATTTT
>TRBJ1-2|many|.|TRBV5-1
CASSLGGGLYGYTF
TGCGCCAGCAGCCTGGGCGGAGGGCTCTATGGCTACACCTTC